This TCR beta chain was recorded in a study of T cell repertoires in MIS-A myocarditis. Clones were sequenced by immunoSEQ multiplex PCR, and TCRdb holds only the in-frame ones, with some missing. The sample lists some 10,000 clones, approximately 90% occurring once. The germline V gene has CDR1 MDHEN and CDR2 SYDVKM. Unmatched junction bases numbered 6, after V lost 7 bases and J lost 4 bases. The CDR3 length is 15 residues. The clonotype originates from a man aged 18 to 29 with fulminant myocarditis from multisystem inflammatory syndrome in adults (MIS-A) after COVID-19. Sequenced sample: thoracic lymph node tissue obtained at autopsy. The genes are TRBV28 and TRBJ2-1, with TRBD2 matching over 11 bases. The CDR3 nucleotides are TGTGCCAGCAACCCCACTAGCGGGGGATACAATGAGCAGTTCTTC. Protein product: CASNPTSGGYNEQFF.